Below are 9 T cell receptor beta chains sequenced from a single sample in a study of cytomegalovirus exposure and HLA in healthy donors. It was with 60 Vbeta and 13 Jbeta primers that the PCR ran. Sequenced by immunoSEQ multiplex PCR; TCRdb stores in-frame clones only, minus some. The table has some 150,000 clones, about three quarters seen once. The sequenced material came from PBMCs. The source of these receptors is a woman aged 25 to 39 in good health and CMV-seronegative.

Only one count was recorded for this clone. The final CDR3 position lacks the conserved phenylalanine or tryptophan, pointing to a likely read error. In nucleotides, the CDR3 is TGTGCCAGCAGTTCAGCTGTTCCGGGACTAGCGGGAGGCTACGAGCAGTACCTC. This sequence encodes CASSSAVPGLAGGYEQYL. V gene TRBV28 combines with J gene TRBJ2-7, with TRBD2 identical over 15 bases. Germline-derived CDR1 and CDR2 are MDHEN and SYDVKM. Trimming at V came to 4 bases and at J to 3 bases, leaving 10 bases not matched to a gene. The length of the CDR3 is 18 residues.

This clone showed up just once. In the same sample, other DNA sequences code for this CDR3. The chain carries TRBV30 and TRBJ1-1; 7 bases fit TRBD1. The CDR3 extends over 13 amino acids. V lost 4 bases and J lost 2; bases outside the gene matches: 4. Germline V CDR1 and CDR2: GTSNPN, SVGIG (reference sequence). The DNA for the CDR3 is TGTGCCTGGACAAGGACAGGTAACACTGAAGCTTTCTTT. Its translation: CAWTRTGNTEAFF.

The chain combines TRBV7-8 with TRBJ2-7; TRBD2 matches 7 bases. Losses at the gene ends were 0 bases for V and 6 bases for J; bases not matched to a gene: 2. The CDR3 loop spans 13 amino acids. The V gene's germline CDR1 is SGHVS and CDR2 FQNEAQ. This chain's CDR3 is CASSLATSREQYV. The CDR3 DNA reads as TGTGCCAGCAGCTTAGCGACTAGCCGCGAGCAGTACGTC.

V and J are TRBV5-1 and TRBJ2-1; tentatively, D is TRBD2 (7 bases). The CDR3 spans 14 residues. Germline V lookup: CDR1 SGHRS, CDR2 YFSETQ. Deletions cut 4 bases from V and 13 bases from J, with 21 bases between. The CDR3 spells CASSPYLQPGGQFF. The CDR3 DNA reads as TGCGCCAGCAGCCCATATCTCCAACCGGGGGGCCAGTTCTTC.

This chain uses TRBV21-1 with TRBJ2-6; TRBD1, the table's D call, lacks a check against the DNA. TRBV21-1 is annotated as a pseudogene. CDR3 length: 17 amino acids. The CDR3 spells CASSNDRGASGANVLTF. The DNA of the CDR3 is TGTGCCAGCAGCAACGACAGGGGCGCGTCTGGGGCCAACGTCCTGACTTTC.

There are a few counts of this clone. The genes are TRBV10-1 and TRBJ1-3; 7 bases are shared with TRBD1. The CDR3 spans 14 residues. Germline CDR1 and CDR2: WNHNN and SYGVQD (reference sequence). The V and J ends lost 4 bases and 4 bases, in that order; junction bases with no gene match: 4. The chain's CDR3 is CASSAQDRGNTIYF. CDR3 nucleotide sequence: TGCGCCAGCAGTGCACAGGACAGGGGAAACACCATATATTTT.

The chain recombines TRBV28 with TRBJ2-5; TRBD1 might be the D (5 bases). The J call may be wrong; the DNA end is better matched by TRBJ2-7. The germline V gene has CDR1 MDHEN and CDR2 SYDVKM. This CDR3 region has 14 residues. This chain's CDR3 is CASSLQGSSYEQYF. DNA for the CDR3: TGTGCCAGCAGTCTTCAGGGTTCATCCTACGAGCAGTACTTC.

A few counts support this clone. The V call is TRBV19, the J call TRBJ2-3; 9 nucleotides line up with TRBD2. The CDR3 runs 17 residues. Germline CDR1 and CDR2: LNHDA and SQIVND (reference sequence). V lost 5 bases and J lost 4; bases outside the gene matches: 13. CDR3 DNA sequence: TGTGCCAGTAGTGACCTGGGGAGTAGCGGGGGCGCAGATACGCAGTATTTT. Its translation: CASSDLGSSGGADTQYF.

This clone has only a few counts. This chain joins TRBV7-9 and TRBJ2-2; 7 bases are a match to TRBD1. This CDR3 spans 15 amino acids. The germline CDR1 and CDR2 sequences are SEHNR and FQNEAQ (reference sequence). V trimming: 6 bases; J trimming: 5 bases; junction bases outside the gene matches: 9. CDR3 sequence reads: CASSSSTGRTGELFF. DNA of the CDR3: TGTGCCAGCAGTTCATCGACAGGGCGAACCGGGGAGCTGTTTTTT.